Reported below is one T cell receptor beta chain. These data are taken from a study of blood T cell repertoires in COVID-19. About the study: Sources were T cells, B-cell-depleted T cells, or PBMCs; the material itself was cDNA or gDNA.

Sequencing used immunoSEQ multiplex PCR; TCRdb keeps in-frame clones, though not all of them. The table lists under 250,000 clones, 86% of them singletons, with over 1.5% in the top ten. The CDR3 extends over 15 amino acids. V gave up 3 bases and J gave up 0 bases, with 11 bases separating them. From germline, CDR1 is MDHEN and CDR2 SYDVKM. Enrolled through a virtual design, the participants were between roughly 18 and 90 years of age and came from about two dozen US areas. Each participant's cohort was designated according to participant-reported clinical history. Two negative PCRs, clearance, or symptom resolution characterized the recovered Cohort 3 donors.

The chain couples TRBV28 to TRBJ1-2; D ambiguous. The material sequenced was PBMCs or T cells enriched from blood (not recorded which). This clonotype was sampled from a middle-aged man who had recovered from COVID-19. The CDR3 DNA follows: TGTGCCAGCAGTTTGCCGGGAGAGACTAACTATGGCTACACCTTC. This translates into CASSLPGETNYGYTF.